The source of this T cell receptor (beta chain) is a study of T cells in Graves' hyperthyroidism and ophthalmopathy. This sample holds PBMCs from roughly 10 ml fresh peripheral blood. Regions amplified from RNA transcripts were the TCR beta CDR3 regions. A first-round RT-PCR of the TCR CDR3 used the HTBI primer set. Each CDR3 protein gets one entry after TCRdb re-called the multiplex PCR reads with MiXCR. Here the sample spans 460,000 or so distinct CDR3 sequences, about an eighth being singletons. The CDR3 is made up of 17 amino acids. The germline V gene has CDR1 MNHNS and CDR2 SASEGT. Losses at the gene ends were 6 bases for V and 4 bases for J; bases not matched to a gene: 14. This clonotype was recorded once.

The chain recombines TRBV6-1 with TRBJ2-1; 8 bases align to TRBD2. The sample taken for sequencing was blood. The source of this sequence is a woman aged 18-30 years with Graves' hyperthyroidism. DNA of the CDR3: TGTGCCAGCAGCCCCCGGCGGCACGCGGGAGGTTACAATGAGCAGTTCTTC. Translating gives CASSPRRHAGGYNEQFF.